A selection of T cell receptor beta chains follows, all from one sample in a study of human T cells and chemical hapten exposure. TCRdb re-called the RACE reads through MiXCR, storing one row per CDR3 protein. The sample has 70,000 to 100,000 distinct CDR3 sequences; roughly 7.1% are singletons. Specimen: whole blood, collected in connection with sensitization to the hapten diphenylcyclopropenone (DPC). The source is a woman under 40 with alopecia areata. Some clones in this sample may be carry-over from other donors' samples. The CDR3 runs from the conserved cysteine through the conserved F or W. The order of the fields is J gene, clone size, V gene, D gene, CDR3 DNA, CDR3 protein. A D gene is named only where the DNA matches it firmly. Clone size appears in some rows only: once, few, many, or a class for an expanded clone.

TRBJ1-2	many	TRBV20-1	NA	TGCAGTGCCACCCCCTTGGGCAGTGCGGGCTACACCTTC	CSATPLGSAGYTF
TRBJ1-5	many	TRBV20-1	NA	TGCAGTGCTAGAGAGGGGGGCCAGCCCCAGCATTTT	CSAREGGQPQHF
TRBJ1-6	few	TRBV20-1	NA	TGCAGTGCTAGAGGAGGTTTTGAATCACCCCTCCACTTT	CSARGGFESPLHF
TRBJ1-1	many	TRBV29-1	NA	TGCAGCGTTGAAGATTCGAGGGAGGGGGACATCACTGAAGCTTTCTTT	CSVEDSREGDITEAFF
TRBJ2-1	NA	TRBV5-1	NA	TGCGCCAGCAGCGCCTTAGTAAGCAATGAGCAGTTCTTC	CASSALVSNEQFF
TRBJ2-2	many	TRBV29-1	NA	TGCAGCGTGCCGGGACACAACACCGGGGAGCTGTTTTTT	CSVPGHNTGELFF
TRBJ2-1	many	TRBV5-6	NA	TGTGCCAGCAGCTCCTATTACAATGAGCAGTTCTTC	CASSSYYNEQFF
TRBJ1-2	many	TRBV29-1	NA	TGCAGCGGGGGGGACACAGCTAACTATGGCTACACCTTC	CSGGDTANYGYTF
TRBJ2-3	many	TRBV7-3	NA	TGTGCCAGCAGCACAGAGGGGCGTGACACAGATACGCAGTATTTT	CASSTEGRDTDTQYF
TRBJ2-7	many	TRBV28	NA	TGTGCCAGCAGCCTTGGACGGCCGGCCGAGCAGTACTTC	CASSLGRPAEQYF
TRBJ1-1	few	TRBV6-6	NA	TGTGCCAGCAGTTACCGGGCAGACACTGAAGCTTTCTTT	CASSYRADTEAFF